These T cell receptor beta chains were read from a single sample in a study of shared clonotypes between healthy human individuals. The repertoire was sequenced with immunoSEQ multiplex PCR; TCRdb's copy has only in-frame clones and lacks some. The sample has some 1,100,000 clones, approximately 80% seen once. The sequencing input was memory CD4+ T cells from PBMCs. Every receptor here comes from a man between 18 and 29 years old in good health. Some clones in this sample may be carry-over from other donors' samples. The CDR3 runs from the conserved cysteine through the conserved F or W. The order of the fields is clone size, V gene, D gene, J gene, CDR3 protein, CDR3 DNA. A D gene is named only where the DNA matches it firmly. Some rows have no size entry. The others give once, few or many, or a class for an expanded clone.

few,TRBV7-2,NA,TRBJ1-4,CASRKGPTNEKLFF,TGTGCCAGCAGAAAGGGCCCAACTAATGAAAAACTGTTTTTT
NA,TRBV2,NA,TRBJ2-1,CASSYSDEQFF,TGTGCCAGCTCCTATTCCGATGAGCAGTTCTTC
once,TRBV6-1,NA,TRBJ1-5,CASSARDGLFQPQHF,TGTGCCAGCAGTGCCCGGGACGGCCTATTTCAGCCCCAGCATTTT
NA,TRBV5-4,TRBD2,TRBJ2-1,CASGEGPGNEQFF,TGTGCCAGCGGGGAGGGCCCGGGCAATGAGCAGTTCTTC
NA,TRBV14,TRBD2,TRBJ2-7,CASSQTTSEKQYF,TGTGCCAGCAGCCAAACGACTAGCGAAAAGCAGTACTTC
NA,TRBV9,TRBD1,TRBJ2-3,CASSVGTAYFTDTQYF,TGTGCCAGCAGCGTCGGGACAGCCTACTTCACAGATACGCAGTATTTT
NA,TRBV7-3,NA,TRBJ2-2,CASSAQSTGELFF,TGTGCCAGCAGCGCACAGAGCACCGGGGAGCTGTTTTTT
NA,TRBV14,TRBD1,TRBJ2-2,CASSPGQARGTGELFF,TGTGCCAGCAGCCCCGGACAGGCCCGGGGCACCGGGGAGCTGTTTTTT
NA,TRBV6-6,NA,TRBJ2-3,CASAVITDTQYF,TGTGCCAGCGCTGTTATCACAGATACGCAGTATTTT
NA,TRBV29-1,NA,TRBJ1-3,CSVEDFSEDTIYF,TGCAGCGTTGAAGATTTCTCTGAGGACACCATATATTTT
NA,TRBV5-1,NA,TRBJ1-3,CASSDLGNTIYF,TGCGCCAGCAGTGACCTTGGAAACACCATATATTTT
NA,TRBV28,NA,TRBJ2-7,CASSLTDRRTEQYF,TGTGCCAGCAGTTTAACTGACAGGAGAACTGAGCAGTACTTC
NA,TRBV6-1,TRBD2,TRBJ2-1,CASRWREYNEGQFF,TGTGCCAGCAGATGGCGGGAGTACAATGAGGGGCAGTTCTTC
NA,TRBV7-8,NA,TRBJ1-5,CASSLALQGSWPQHF,TGTGCCAGCAGCTTAGCGTTGCAGGGATCTTGGCCCCAGCATTTT
NA,TRBV7-9,TRBD1,TRBJ2-7,CASSLYRGGEQYF,TGTGCCAGCAGCCTGTACAGGGGTGGGGAGCAGTACTTC
NA,TRBV30,NA,TRBJ1-5,CAWSIGDSNQPQHF,TGTGCCTGGAGTATAGGGGACAGCAATCAGCCCCAGCATTTT
NA,TRBV15,TRBD1,TRBJ2-5,CATSGDGQGRETQYF,TGTGCCACCAGCGGGGACGGACAGGGAAGGGAGACCCAGTACTTC
NA,TRBV5-1,NA,TRBJ2-1,CASSLGQGFVYEQFF,TGCGCCAGCAGCTTGGGGCAGGGGTTCGTTTATGAGCAGTTCTTC
NA,TRBV28,NA,TRBJ2-1,CASTRSGLIGSYNEQFF,TGTGCCAGCACTAGGAGCGGGCTAATCGGCTCCTACAATGAGCAGTTCTTC
NA,TRBV7-2,NA,TRBJ2-1,CASSLVLGAYNEQFF,TGTGCCAGCAGCTTAGTACTAGGGGCGTACAATGAGCAGTTCTTC